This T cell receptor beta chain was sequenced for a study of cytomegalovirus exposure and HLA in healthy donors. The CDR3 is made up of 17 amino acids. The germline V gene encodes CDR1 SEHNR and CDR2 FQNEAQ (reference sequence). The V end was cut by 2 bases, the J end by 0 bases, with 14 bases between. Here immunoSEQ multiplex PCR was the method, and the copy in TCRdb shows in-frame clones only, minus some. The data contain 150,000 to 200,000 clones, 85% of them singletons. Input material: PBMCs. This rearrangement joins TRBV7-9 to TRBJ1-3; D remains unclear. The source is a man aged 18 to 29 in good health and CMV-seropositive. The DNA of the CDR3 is TGTGCCAGCAGCTTATGGGAGAGGTCAGCCTCTGGAAACACCATATATTTT. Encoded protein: CASSLWERSASGNTIYF. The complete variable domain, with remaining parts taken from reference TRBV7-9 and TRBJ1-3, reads DTGVSQNPRHKITKRGQNVTFRCDPISEHNRLYWYRQTLGQGPEFLTYFQNEAQLEKSRLLSDRFSAERPKGSFSTLEIQRTEQGDSAMYLCASSLWERSASGNTIYFGEGSWLTVV.